These 17 T cell receptor beta chains share one sample of origin, sequenced in a study of T cell repertoires and HLA-DP antigens. Assay: immunoSEQ multiplex PCR; the TCRdb copy retains only in-frame clones and omits some. Of around 90,000 clones listed, around nine tenths are singletons. Antigens for these TCRs are unknown. Sequenced sample: CD4+ T cells from PBMCs. Source of these receptors: a man between 50 and 59 years old in good health and CMV-seronegative.

V and J are TRBV7-6 and TRBJ2-1, with 7 bases lining up with TRBD2. Per germline, CDR1 SGHVS and CDR2 FNYEAQ. The CDR3 is made up of 15 amino acids. The junction had 4 bases not matched to a gene; V was cut back by 4 bases and J by 1 base. CDR3 loop: CASSSGGGSYNEQFF. CDR3 in DNA: TGTGCCAGCAGCTCTGGGGGGGGGTCCTACAATGAGCAGTTCTTC.

The CDR3 DNA follows: TGTGCCAGCAGCTGGACTAGCGGGGGTTACAATGAGCAGTTCTTC. Translation: CASSWTSGGYNEQFF. The chain has TRBV7-3 and TRBJ2-1, with TRBD2 matching over 13 bases. The CDR3 consists of 15 residues. Germline loops: CDR1 SGHTA, CDR2 FQGTGA. The V segment lost 4 bases and the J segment 4 bases; nucleotides outside the gene matches: 1.

J is TRBJ2-7 and V is TRBV6-5; D is uncertain. V was shortened by 0 bases and J by 0 bases, with 9 bases between the two germline ends. Germline assignment: CDR1 MNHEY and CDR2 SVGAGI. The CDR3 covers 15 residues. The CDR3 loop is CASSYSSRYSYEQYF. The CDR3 DNA reads TGTGCCAGCAGTTACTCATCCAGGTACTCCTACGAGCAGTACTTC.

This chain connects TRBV5-5 to TRBJ1-1; D perhaps matches TRBD1 (5 bases). The germline V and J ends were trimmed by 6 bases and 0 bases, with 12 bases remaining between them. The CDR3 extends over 14 amino acids. Germline CDR1 SGHKS, CDR2 YYEKEE (reference sequence). The CDR3 here is CASNWGRLNTEAFF. The CDR3 DNA reads as TGTGCCAGCAATTGGGGCCGTTTGAACACTGAAGCTTTCTTT.

This chain uses TRBV30 with TRBJ1-1; D is unclear. V lost 0 bases and J 4 bases, leaving 9 bases between the germline ends. The CDR3 runs to 13 residues. CDR1 and CDR2 from the germline V gene are GTSNPN and SVGIG (reference sequence). The CDR3 DNA follows: TGTGCCTGGAGTGTAGATGGTCTCACTGAAGCTTTCTTT. This translates into CAWSVDGLTEAFF.

This clone was detected only a few times. This rearrangement joins TRBV7-2 to TRBJ1-1, with 7 nucleotides matching TRBD1. The CDR3 is made up of 16 amino acids. Germline loops: CDR1 SGHTA, CDR2 FQGNSA. V shed 3 bases, J shed 4 bases, and the junction held 11 bases outside the gene matches. The DNA of the CDR3 is TGTGCCAGCAGCTTTATTGAAAGAGGGGGCTTCACTGAAGCTTTCTTT. It translates to CASSFIERGGFTEAFF.

This chain links TRBV6-1 with TRBJ1-2; D possibly corresponds to TRBD1 (5 bases). CDR3 length: 16 amino acids. In germline, CDR1 is MNHNS, CDR2 SASEGT. V lost 0 bases and J lost 2, with 13 bases in between. This chain's CDR3 is CASSEALGGSNYGYTF. For the CDR3, the DNA is TGTGCCAGCAGTGAAGCGCTTGGGGGGAGCAACTATGGCTACACCTTC.

This sequence joins TRBV10-3 and TRBJ2-1; TRBD1 agrees at 8 bases. Germline V gene sequence: CDR1 ENHRY, CDR2 SYGVKD. With 10 bases clipped from V and 4 bases from J, the junction kept 12 bases outside the gene matches. The CDR3 has 15 residues. DNA of the CDR3: TGTGCCACCGCTGTACAGGGGGAGGTTTACAATGAGCAGTTCTTC. Its translation is CATAVQGEVYNEQFF.

The chain recombines TRBV7-2 with TRBJ1-1; D remains unclear. V shed 5 bases and J shed 8 bases, with 9 bases lying between them. Germline V gives CDR1 SGHTA, CDR2 FQGNSA. This CDR3 region has 11 residues. CDR3 DNA sequence: TGTGCCAGCAGCCCCGGAGGGGAAGCTTTCTTT. It specifies CASSPGGEAFF.

This rearrangement joins TRBV10-3 to TRBJ1-2; D ambiguous. Trimming stripped 3 bases from V and 6 bases from J, with 2 bases between. CDR1 and CDR2 (germline): ENHRY, SYGVKD. The CDR3 length is 10 residues. The CDR3 region is CAISENGYTF. In DNA, the CDR3 is TGTGCCATCAGTGAAAATGGCTACACCTTC.

The chain uses TRBV2 and TRBJ2-4; 12 nucleotides line up with TRBD2. The germline CDR1 and CDR2 sequences are SNHLY and FYNNEI. V was pared by 2 bases and J by 5 bases, with 7 bases of the junction left unmatched. CDR3 length: 17 amino acids. The CDR3 here is CASSENLAGGPENIQYF. CDR3 DNA: TGTGCCAGCAGTGAAAACCTAGCGGGGGGGCCGGAAAACATTCAGTACTTC.

The J gene is TRBJ2-3, the V gene TRBV7-7, with D perhaps TRBD2 (5 bases). Germline V gene lookup returns CDR1 SSHAT and CDR2 FNYEAQ (reference sequence). CDR3 length: 16 amino acids. The CDR3: CASSAWSGSGTDTQYF. CDR3 DNA: TGTGCTAGCTCAGCTTGGTCTGGGAGTGGGACAGATACGCAGTATTTT.

This clone was observed at least ten times. The chain links TRBV4-1 to TRBJ1-4; no firm D call. Trimming shortened V by 0 bases and J by 10 bases, and 3 bases separated the two germline ends. From germline, CDR1 is MGHRA and CDR2 YSYEKL. The CDR3 has 11 residues. CDR3 DNA: TGCGCCAGCAGCCAAGAAAGAAAACTGTTTTTT. The encoded protein is CASSQERKLFF.

The V call is TRBV5-6, the J call TRBJ2-7, with TRBD1 matching over 8 bases. The CDR3 covers 15 residues. With 1 base clipped from V and 4 bases from J, the junction kept 7 bases outside the gene matches. CDR1 SGHDT and CDR2 YYEEEE come from the germline V gene. The CDR3 DNA reads TGTGCCAGCAGCTTGTGGGACAGGCTGATTTACGAGCAGTACTTC. Protein: CASSLWDRLIYEQYF. Complete variable domain (other parts from reference TRBV5-6 and TRBJ2-7): DAGVTQSPTHLIKTRGQQVTLRCSPKSGHDTVSWYQQALGQGPQFIFQYYEEEERQRGNFPDRFSGHQFPNYSSELNVNALLLGDSALYLCASSLWDRLIYEQYFGPGTRLTVT.

This chain uses TRBV6-6 with TRBJ2-1; 7 nucleotides align to TRBD1. J lost 0 bases, V lost 7 bases, and 3 bases had no gene match. The germline CDR1 and CDR2 sequences are MNHNY and SVGAGI (reference sequence). This CDR3 has 14 residues. This CDR3 reads CASTRQGSYNEQFF. DNA for the CDR3: TGTGCCAGCACCCGACAGGGCTCCTACAATGAGCAGTTCTTC.

This clone was counted between two and nine times. The rearrangement links TRBV7-2 to TRBJ1-2; no clear D. Looked up from germline, CDR1 is SGHTA and CDR2 is FQGNSA. This CDR3 is built from 17 residues. V was clipped by 4 bases and J by 0 bases, with 18 bases between them. The CDR3 nucleotides are TGTGCCAGCAGCTCATCTCCCACAACCGCAGCTAACTATGGCTACACCTTC. This codes for CASSSSPTTAANYGYTF.

The rearrangement joins TRBV29-1 to TRBJ1-3; D gene uncertain. The V end was cut by 7 bases, the J end by 0 bases, with 7 bases between. CDR3 length: 12 residues. The germline V gene encodes CDR1 SQVTM and CDR2 ANQGSEA. The CDR3 sequence: CSGGISGNTIYF. CDR3 bases: TGCAGCGGGGGAATCTCTGGAAACACCATATATTTT.